Below, 17 T cell receptor beta chains from the same sample are listed, as sequenced in a study of human T cells and chemical hapten exposure. In TCRdb, the RACE reads were re-called with MiXCR into one record per CDR3 protein. The sample comprises some 200,000 distinct CDR3 sequences, about 31% of which are singletons, and 2.5% to 3.5% rests with the top ten. Indicated time point: pre-sensitization, week 0. Treatment reported: therapeutic diphenylcyclopropenone sensitization with weekly scalp DPC. The sequenced sample was whole blood, obtained in connection with sensitization to the hapten diphenylcyclopropenone (DPC). These receptors all stem from a woman in her thirties with alopecia areata. Some clones in this sample may be carry-over from other donors' samples.

The genes are TRBV4-3 and TRBJ2-1, with TRBD1 identical over 12 bases. This CDR3 contains 15 residues. Looked up from germline, CDR1 is LGHNA and CDR2 is YSLEER. V lost 3 bases and J lost 6; bases outside the gene matches: 3. CDR3 loop: CASSHRDRGLNEQFF. CDR3 bases: TGCGCCAGCAGCCACAGGGACAGGGGGCTCAATGAGCAGTTCTTC.

The rearrangement uses TRBV4-1 and TRBJ1-1; weak D call: TRBD1 (6 bases). Germline CDR1 is MGHRA and CDR2 is YSYEKL. Trimming pared 0 bases from V and 1 base from J, leaving 12 bases between. CDR3 size: 16 residues. DNA for the CDR3: TGCGCCAGCAGCCAAGATGACCAGGGGTCGAACACTGAAGCTTTCTTT. This sequence encodes CASSQDDQGSNTEAFF.

V gene TRBV11-1 combines with J gene TRBJ2-7, with 7 bases lining up with TRBD2. CDR3 length: 17 amino acids. The junction had 13 bases not matched to a gene; V was cut back by 1 base and J by 4 bases. CDR1 is SGHAT, CDR2 FQDESV, per germline (reference sequence). DNA for the CDR3: TGTGCCAGCAGCTTAGATCGGCGGAGTAGCGGGTTTTACGAGCAGTACTTC. Its translation is CASSLDRRSSGFYEQYF.

This clonotype was seen more than once but under ten times. This rearrangement joins TRBV6-1 to TRBJ1-1, with D hard to call. Germline V gene lookup returns CDR1 MNHNS and CDR2 SASEGT. V was clipped by 7 bases and J by 1 base, with 4 bases between them. The CDR3 sequence is 11 residues long. The CDR3: CASNQNTEAFF. In nucleotides, the CDR3 is TGTGCCAGCAACCAGAACACTGAAGCTTTCTTT.

This clonotype was detected only a few times. The rearrangement joins TRBV7-2 to TRBJ2-1; D gene ambiguous. CDR1 and CDR2 from the germline V gene are SGHTA and FQGNSA. The CDR3 is 13 residues long. The V end was cut by 5 bases, the J end by 6 bases, with 11 bases between. CDR3 loop: CASSPWGVNEQFF. In DNA form, the CDR3 reads TGTGCCAGCAGCCCTTGGGGTGTCAATGAGCAGTTCTTC.

V and J are TRBV9 and TRBJ1-1; 11 bases match TRBD1. The CDR3 runs to 15 residues. V lost 3 bases, J lost 6 bases, and 7 bases stayed unmatched. Germline V CDR1 and CDR2: SGDLS, YYNGEE. CDR3 in amino acids: CASSGEDRGHSEAFF. The CDR3 nucleotides read TGTGCCAGCAGCGGAGAGGACAGGGGGCACTCTGAAGCTTTCTTT.

The table lists this clonotype with a few counts. This chain links TRBV2 with TRBJ2-1, with D perhaps matching TRBD1 or TRBD2 (6 bases each). Trimming shortened V by 6 bases and J by 0 bases, and 9 bases separated the two germline ends. The CDR3 sequence is 14 residues long. The germline CDR1 and CDR2 sequences are SNHLY and FYNNEI. The CDR3 loop is CASRGGSSYNEQFF. The CDR3 DNA reads as TGTGCCAGCAGAGGGGGGAGCTCCTACAATGAGCAGTTCTTC.

The chain links TRBV20-1 to TRBJ1-1, with D unresolved. V was pared by 3 bases and J by 1 base, with 12 bases between. Germline V gene data show CDR1 as DFQATT and CDR2 as SNEGSKA (reference sequence). The CDR3 loop spans 14 amino acids. As DNA, the CDR3 is TGCAGTGCTAGCGGTGAGAGACCGAACACTGAAGCTTTCTTT. Translated: CSASGERPNTEAFF.

Only a few counts were recorded for this clonotype. The chain has TRBV29-1 and TRBJ1-1; D remains unclear. The CDR3 totals 14 residues. CDR1 and CDR2 from the germline V gene are SQVTM and ANQGSEA. The V end lost 0 bases, the J end lost 4 bases, and 12 bases lay between the germline ends. CDR3 bases: TGCAGCGTTGAAGAACAGAGAATGAGCACTGAAGCTTTCTTT. It codes for CSVEEQRMSTEAFF.

V and J are TRBV28 and TRBJ2-7; perhaps D is TRBD1 or TRBD2 (5 bases each). The CDR3 extends over 15 amino acids. Trimming removed 6 bases at V and 11 bases at J, with 26 bases between. Germline V gene lookup returns CDR1 MDHEN and CDR2 SYDVKM. The CDR3 DNA reads as TGTGCCAGCAGCACCTCAGATTCCCCGGGACGTACTAAGTACTTC. Protein: CASSTSDSPGRTKYF.

A few counts support this clonotype. The V gene is TRBV29-1, the J gene TRBJ1-1, with 7 nucleotides matching TRBD1. CDR3 length: 11 residues. Germline V lookup: CDR1 SQVTM, CDR2 ANQGSEA. With 7 bases clipped from V and 6 bases from J, the junction kept 5 bases outside the gene matches. CDR3 DNA: TGCAGCGGCCGACAGGGACCTGAAGCTTTCTTT. This gives the protein CSGRQGPEAFF.

This clonotype has just a few counts. This chain connects TRBV5-1 to TRBJ2-2; TRBD1 matches at 7 bases. The length of the CDR3 is 13 residues. The germline V gene has CDR1 SGHRS and CDR2 YFSETQ. Germline trimming cut 1 base from V and 6 bases from J; bases unmatched to any gene: 0. The CDR3 DNA sequence: TGCGCCAGCAGCTTGACAGGGGCCGGGGAGCTGTTTTTT. This translates into CASSLTGAGELFF.

The CDR3 DNA sequence: TGTGCCTGGAGTGTAGGGTGGCAGAGACCGAACACTGAAGCTTTCTTT. Translating gives CAWSVGWQRPNTEAFF. V and J are TRBV30 and TRBJ1-1; D not resolved. Germline V gene lookup returns CDR1 GTSNPN and CDR2 SVGIG (reference sequence). Trimming shortened V by 0 bases and J by 1 base, and 15 bases separated the two germline ends. The CDR3 runs to 16 residues. Using reference TRBV30 and TRBJ1-1 for the parts outside the CDR3, the full variable domain is SQTIHQWPATLVQPVGSPLSLECTVEGTSNPNLYWYRQAAGRGLQLLFYSVGIGQISSEVPQNLSASRPQDRQFILSSKKLLLSDSGFYLCAWSVGWQRPNTEAFFGQGTRLTVV.

V gene TRBV30 combines with J gene TRBJ1-2, with D possibly matching TRBD1 (6 bases). This CDR3 spans 13 amino acids. V was cut by 0 bases and J by 5 bases, with 10 bases left in between. Per the germline V gene, CDR1 is GTSNPN and CDR2 is SVGIG (reference sequence). Here the CDR3 DNA reads TGTGCCTGGAGTGTAGACAGGAGGTATGGCTACACCTTC. Amino acid sequence: CAWSVDRRYGYTF.

The chain employs TRBV29-1 and TRBJ2-1; D is unresolved. This CDR3 comprises 14 residues. Germline V gene sequence: CDR1 SQVTM, CDR2 ANQGSEA. V shed 3 bases and J shed 9 bases, with 18 bases lying between them. The CDR3 nucleotides are TGCAGCGTTGATCCTAGGGCCTTTCTGGGTGAGCAGTTCTTC. Translation gives CSVDPRAFLGEQFF.

This clonotype was found a few times. The gene calls are TRBV5-1 and TRBJ2-1; maybe TRBD2 (6 bases). The CDR3 has 15 amino acids. CDR1 SGHRS and CDR2 YFSETQ come from the germline V gene. V lost 4 bases, J lost 2 bases, and 13 bases lay in between. The CDR3 DNA reads as TGCGCCAGCAGCCGACAGACTAGGGCCTACAATGAGCAGTTCTTC. This gives the protein CASSRQTRAYNEQFF.

This clonotype was counted a few times. The rearrangement uses TRBV7-3 and TRBJ2-5; D gene uncertain. The length of the CDR3 is 13 residues. CDR1 and CDR2 (germline): SGHTA, FQGTGA. The V end lost 5 bases, the J end lost 5 bases, and 12 bases lay between the germline ends. As DNA, the CDR3 is TGTGCCAGCAGCCCTGGACCGGAGGAGACCCAGTACTTC. Translating gives CASSPGPEETQYF.